This T cell receptor (beta chain) was found in a study of cytomegalovirus exposure and HLA in healthy donors. Study-wide background: Among the 350 to 400 donors who were genotyped, roughly 76% fell in the genetic ancestry cluster that is associated with self-reported Caucasian donors. Findings and limits, study-wide: One cluster of highly shared sequence variants probably arose as a sequencing artifact.

13 Jbeta primers and 60 Vbeta primers were used for the PCR. The protocol was immunoSEQ multiplex PCR, while the TCRdb copy is restricted to in-frame clones and leaves out a portion. The data show 85,000 to 95,000 clones, about 7.6% seen once. This clone was counted a few times. Antigen specificity is unknown. This CDR3 region has 14 residues. Per germline, CDR1 SGHRS and CDR2 YFSETQ. The germline V and J ends were trimmed by 5 bases and 8 bases, with 16 bases remaining between them. Nominally healthy donors were sampled, though unrecorded immune exposures were likely. This clonotype was obtained from a man over 45 in good health and CMV-seronegative. Sequencing was performed on PBMCs. The genes are TRBV5-1 and TRBJ1-4; D remains ambiguous. The CDR3 DNA follows: TGCGCCAGCAGAACAGCCCCTGGGGAGGAAAAACTGTTTTTT. Amino acid sequence: CASRTAPGEEKLFF.